This T cell receptor beta chain is drawn from a study of blood T cell repertoires in COVID-19. Study-wide background: Whether acute or convalescent, the COVID-19 samples came from the United States, Italy and Spain.

The trim removed 5 bases at V and 1 base at J, leaving 6 bases unmatched. The germline CDR1 and CDR2 sequences are SEHNR and FQNEAQ (reference sequence). The CDR3 is made up of 16 amino acids. In the authors' workflow: Cell counts per sample came from amplifying reference gene primers. Generated by immunoSEQ multiplex PCR, the TCRdb table keeps only in-frame clones and is missing some. The V and J calls and clone size were taken over from that table, and D and trimming were inferred from the DNA. The sample has roughly 150,000 clones; approximately 78% are singletons. The sequence was obtained from a woman aged 80 or over with acute or convalescent COVID-19. The chain links TRBV7-9 to TRBJ2-3, with TRBD1 matching 10 bases. The sample comprised peripheral blood. This chain's CDR3 is CASSLTGGYGTDTQYF. The CDR3 DNA reads as TGTGCCAGCAGCCTGACAGGGGGCTACGGCACAGATACGCAGTATTTT.